The 23 T cell receptor beta chains given below trace back to one sample, sequenced in a study of Graves' ophthalmopathy and Graves' hyperthyroidism. Amplification of the TCR beta CDR3 regions used RNA transcripts (as template). Second-round multiplex PCR followed a first-round RT-PCR using HTBI primers. TCRdb reprocessed the multiplex PCR reads via MiXCR and lists one record per CDR3 protein. The sample contains over 650,000 distinct CDR3 sequences, over 40% of which appear only once. The sequenced material came from peripheral blood. These receptors all come from an adult man with Graves' ophthalmopathy.

In its sample, this clonotype was seen many times. The J gene is TRBJ2-7, the V gene TRBV7-8, with D tentatively TRBD2 (6 bases). CDR3 length: 15 amino acids. Germline loops: CDR1 SGHVS, CDR2 FQNEAQ. V lost 1 base, J lost 1 base, and 11 bases lay in between. In DNA form, the CDR3 reads TGTGCCAGCAGCTTAGGACCCGGGACTTCCTACGAGCAGTACTTC. Encoded protein: CASSLGPGTSYEQYF.

The CDR3 loop reads CASSTRRALISPLHF. In nucleotides, the CDR3 is TGTGCCAGCAGCACCCGGAGGGCACTTATTTCACCCCTCCACTTT. V gene TRBV7-3 combines with J gene TRBJ1-6; D is unclear. CDR1 and CDR2 from the germline V gene are SGHTA and FQGTGA. V shed 5 bases and J shed 9 bases, with 17 bases lying between them. CDR3 size: 15 residues.

This chain joins TRBV12-3 or TRBV12-4 and TRBJ1-4; 10 bases align to TRBD1. V dropped 5 bases and J dropped 2; count of bases not matched to a gene: 8. The CDR3 consists of 17 residues. CDR3 coding DNA: TGTGCCAGCAGTCTCGGACAGGGGGGCCTGACTAATGAAAAACTGTTTTTT. Its translation: CASSLGQGGLTNEKLFF.

In regard to this clonotype: This clone may be a read error of a much larger clone one base away. The chain combines TRBV19 with TRBJ1-3; a possible D gene is TRBD1 (5 bases). The CDR3 sequence is 15 residues long. The V gene's germline CDR1 is LNHDA and CDR2 SQIVND (reference sequence). The CDR3 DNA reads as TGTGCCAGTACGTGGGGCCCCATCTCTGGAAACACCACATATTTT. Its translation is CASTWGPISGNTTYF.

This clonotype showed up many times. The chain carries TRBV12-5 and TRBJ1-5; D call uncertain. The CDR3 runs 15 residues. The V gene's germline CDR1 is LGHNT and CDR2 FRNRAP. V was clipped by 0 bases and J by 2 bases, with 8 bases between them. CDR3 region: CASGLVREGNQPQHF. The CDR3 DNA is TGTGCTAGTGGTTTGGTAAGGGAGGGCAATCAGCCCCAGCATTTT. The whole variable domain, remainder taken from reference TRBV12-5 and TRBJ1-5, is DARVTQTPRHKVTEMGQEVTMRCQPILGHNTVFWYRQTMMQGLELLAYFRNRAPLDDSGMPKDRFSAEMPDATLATLKIQPSEPRDSAVYFCASGLVREGNQPQHFGDGTRLSIL.

This chain links TRBV12-3 or TRBV12-4 with TRBJ1-1, with 8 nucleotides matching TRBD1. Trimming at V came to 5 bases and at J to 0 bases, leaving 8 bases not matched to a gene. The CDR3 runs 16 residues. The CDR3 loop is CASSHRQGLMNTEAFF. The CDR3 DNA reads TGTGCCAGCAGTCATCGACAGGGGTTGATGAACACTGAAGCTTTCTTT.

The genes are TRBV2 and TRBJ2-2; D call uncertain. The CDR3 length is 11 residues. Germline V lookup: CDR1 SNHLY, CDR2 FYNNEI. V was clipped by 3 bases and J by 9 bases, with 5 bases between them. This CDR3 is CASSDRRELFF. As DNA, the CDR3 is TGTGCCAGCAGTGACAGACGGGAGCTGTTTTTT.

The J gene is TRBJ2-7, the V gene TRBV5-4; either TRBD1 or TRBD2 may fit D (5 bases each). Germline CDR1 and CDR2: SGHNT and YYREEE (reference sequence). CDR3 length equals 15 residues. Trimming removed 4 bases at V and 1 base at J, with 15 bases between. The CDR3, as DNA: TGTGCCAGCAGCGACCGGGACGGTAATTCCTACGAGCAGTACTTC. This encodes CASSDRDGNSYEQYF.

This clonotype was picked up many times. The V call is TRBV7-2, the J call TRBJ1-2, with a weak D call TRBD1 (5 bases). V lost 2 bases to trimming and J lost 8 bases, with 12 bases between them. The CDR3 is made up of 13 amino acids. Germline CDR1 SGHTA, CDR2 FQGNSA. CDR3 nucleotides: TGTGCCAGCAGCTTAAGAGGGGCAAAAGGCTACACCTTC. The encoded protein is CASSLRGAKGYTF.

This clonotype was recorded at least ten times. The DNA of the CDR3 is TGTGCCACCATTCAGGGGAACACTGAAGCTTTCTTT. Its translation is CATIQGNTEAFF. The chain recombines TRBV6-5 with TRBJ1-1; a possible D gene is TRBD1 (5 bases). V was pared by 10 bases and J by 1 base, with 10 bases between. The CDR3 length is 12 residues. In germline, CDR1 is MNHEY, CDR2 SVGAGI.

The V and J genes are TRBV14 and TRBJ2-7, with TRBD2 identical over 7 bases. Germline V CDR1 and CDR2: SGHDN, FVKESK. The V segment lost 0 bases and the J segment 12 bases; nucleotides outside the gene matches: 5. The CDR3 totals 12 residues. CDR3 amino acids: CASSQDMGGTYF. The CDR3 DNA reads as TGTGCCAGCAGCCAAGATATGGGGGGGACGTACTTC.

The V gene is TRBV6-1, the J gene TRBJ2-2; 12 bases are a match to TRBD2. This CDR3 is 15 amino acids long. J lost 4 bases, V lost 4 bases, and 1 base had no gene match. CDR1 and CDR2 from the germline V gene are MNHNS and SASEGT. Here the CDR3 reads CASSGTSGTTGELFF. The DNA of the CDR3 is TGTGCCAGCAGTGGGACTAGCGGGACCACCGGGGAGCTGTTTTTT.

This clonotype was seen a few times. A much larger clone lies one base from this, so it may be a read error. This chain connects TRBV6-6 to TRBJ2-6; no firm D call. Trimming removed 6 bases from V and 2 bases from J, with 8 bases in between. Germline V CDR1 and CDR2: MNHNY, SVGAGI (reference sequence). CDR3 size: 14 residues. The CDR3 region is CASRTSTGANVLTF. CDR3 sequence (DNA): TGTGCCAGCAGGACCAGCACTGGGGCCAACGTCCTGACTTTC.

V usage is TRBV10-3 and J usage is TRBJ2-5; the match to TRBD2 covers 13 bases. The length of the CDR3 is 16 residues. V lost 6 bases to trimming and J lost 4 bases; unmatched junction nucleotides: 8. Germline V CDR1 and CDR2: ENHRY, SYGVKD. CDR3 residues: CAISSTSGGALETQYF. The DNA for the CDR3 is TGTGCCATCAGCTCAACTAGCGGGGGGGCCTTAGAGACCCAGTACTTC.

For this clonotype: Because the CDR3's place on the DNA is in doubt, the DNA is left out and the CDR3 is given as listed by TCRdb. The CDR3 is CASSLGTSKNCFF. The chain couples TRBV12-3 or TRBV12-4 to TRBJ1-4; TRBD1 is the table's D call, not checked against the DNA. From its first to its last residue, the CDR3 has 13 amino acids.

Many counts were recorded for this clonotype. The chain uses TRBV6-5 and TRBJ2-5; D gene uncertain. The germline CDR1 and CDR2 sequences are MNHEY and SVGAGI. This CDR3 contains 13 residues. V was cut by 3 bases and J by 3 bases, with 8 bases left in between. The CDR3 protein is CASSYPREETQYF. The CDR3 DNA follows: TGTGCCAGCAGTTATCCGCGAGAAGAGACCCAGTACTTC.

This clonotype has more than one count but fewer than ten. DNA of the CDR3: TGTGCCAGCAGCTTGAGGAAGAACACTGAAGCTTTCTTT. This encodes CASSLRKNTEAFF. The rearrangement links TRBV7-9 to TRBJ1-1; the D is unclear. Looked up from germline, CDR1 is SEHNR and CDR2 is FQNEAQ (reference sequence). The CDR3 is 13 residues long. V lost 3 bases and J 1 base, leaving 6 bases between the germline ends.

Turning to this clonotype: Its ends do not fully match the called genes, so a read error is possible. The chain is built from TRBV5-1 and TRBJ2-7; D is ambiguous. CDR1 and CDR2 from the germline V gene are SGHRS and YFSETQ. This CDR3 contains 13 residues. This chain's CDR3 is CASSVRTAYEQHF. CDR3 DNA: TGCGCCAGCAGCGTGAGGACCGCTTACGAGCAGCACTTC.

There are a few counts of this clonotype. CDR3 bases: TGCGCCAGCAGCCAAGACTCGGGTCGTCAGCCCCAGCATTTT. It encodes CASSQDSGRQPQHF. The genes are TRBV4-3 and TRBJ1-5; no definite D call. CDR1 and CDR2 from the germline V gene are LGHNA and YSLEER. The CDR3 is 14 residues long. V gave up 0 bases and J gave up 6 bases, with 9 bases separating them.

The chain is built from TRBV29-1 and TRBJ1-5, with 7 nucleotides matching TRBD1. The CDR3 length is 15 residues. J gave up 0 bases and V 4 bases, and 6 bases lay outside the gene matches. From germline, CDR1 is SQVTM and CDR2 ANQGSEA. The CDR3 reads CSVAQGEYSNQPQHF. As DNA, the CDR3 is TGCAGCGTTGCCCAGGGGGAATATAGCAATCAGCCCCAGCATTTT. Combining the CDR3 with reference TRBV29-1 and TRBJ1-5 gives the whole variable domain SAVISQKPSRDICQRGTSLTIQCQVDSQVTMMFWYRQQPGQSLTLIATANQGSEATYESGFVIDKFPISRPNLTFSTLTVSNMSPEDSSIYLCSVAQGEYSNQPQHFGDGTRLSIL.

This clonotype was detected a few times. The chain couples TRBV5-1 to TRBJ1-5; D is possibly TRBD1 (6 bases). This CDR3 contains 18 residues. Germline loops: CDR1 SGHRS, CDR2 YFSETQ. Trimming took off 3 bases at V and 3 bases at J, with 22 bases between the two ends. The DNA of the CDR3 is TGCGCCAGCAGCTCAAAACCCCAAATTCGACAGGTCAATCAGCCCCAGCATTTT. Protein sequence: CASSSKPQIRQVNQPQHF.

This clonotype has a count of ten or more. The V gene is TRBV5-1, the J gene TRBJ1-6; D gene uncertain. Germline V lookup: CDR1 SGHRS, CDR2 YFSETQ. The CDR3 is 15 residues long. V was cut by 0 bases and J by 7 bases, with 11 bases left in between. CDR3 region: CASSLADRTNSPLHF. In nucleotides, the CDR3 is TGCGCCAGCAGCTTGGCCGACCGGACGAATTCACCCCTCCACTTT.

This clonotype appeared many times. V usage is TRBV7-9 and J usage is TRBJ1-2; tentatively, D is TRBD1 (6 bases). Germline V gene sequence: CDR1 SEHNR, CDR2 FQNEAQ (reference sequence). V was pared by 3 bases and J by 3 bases, with 11 bases between. CDR3 size: 14 residues. Here the CDR3 reads CASSFRTEDYGYTF. As DNA, the CDR3 is TGTGCCAGCAGCTTTCGGACAGAAGACTATGGCTACACCTTC.